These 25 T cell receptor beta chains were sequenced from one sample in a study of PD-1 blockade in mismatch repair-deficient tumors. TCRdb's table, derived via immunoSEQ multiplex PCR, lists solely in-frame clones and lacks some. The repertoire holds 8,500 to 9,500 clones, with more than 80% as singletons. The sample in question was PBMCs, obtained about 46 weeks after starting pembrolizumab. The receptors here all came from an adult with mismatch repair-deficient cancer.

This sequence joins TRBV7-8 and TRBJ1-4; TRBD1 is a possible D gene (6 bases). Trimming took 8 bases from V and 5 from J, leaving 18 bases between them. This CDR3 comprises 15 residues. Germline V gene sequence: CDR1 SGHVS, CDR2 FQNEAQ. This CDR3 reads CASAPNRALNEKLFF. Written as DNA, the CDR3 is TGTGCCAGCGCCCCTAACAGGGCGCTAAATGAAAAACTGTTTTTT.

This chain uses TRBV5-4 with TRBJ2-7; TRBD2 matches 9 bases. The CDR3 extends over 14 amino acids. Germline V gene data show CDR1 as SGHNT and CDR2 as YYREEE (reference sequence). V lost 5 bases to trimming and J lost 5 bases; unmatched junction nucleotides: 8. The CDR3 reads CASSRTLAGNEQYF. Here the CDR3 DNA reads TGTGCCAGCAGTAGAACCCTAGCGGGAAACGAGCAGTACTTC.

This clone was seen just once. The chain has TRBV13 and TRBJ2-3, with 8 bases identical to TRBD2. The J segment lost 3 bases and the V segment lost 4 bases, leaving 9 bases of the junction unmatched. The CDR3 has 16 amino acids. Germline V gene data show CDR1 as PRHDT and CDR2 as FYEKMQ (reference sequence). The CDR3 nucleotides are TGTGCCAGCAGCTACCCCGGGACTAGACGGACAGATACGCAGTATTTT. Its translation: CASSYPGTRRTDTQYF.

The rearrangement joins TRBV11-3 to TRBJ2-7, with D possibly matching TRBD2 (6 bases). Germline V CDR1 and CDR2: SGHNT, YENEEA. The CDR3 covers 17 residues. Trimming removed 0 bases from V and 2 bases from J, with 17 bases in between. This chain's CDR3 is CASSLDLRGSPPYEQYF. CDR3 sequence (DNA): TGTGCCAGCAGCTTAGATCTACGGGGGAGCCCACCCTACGAGCAGTACTTC.

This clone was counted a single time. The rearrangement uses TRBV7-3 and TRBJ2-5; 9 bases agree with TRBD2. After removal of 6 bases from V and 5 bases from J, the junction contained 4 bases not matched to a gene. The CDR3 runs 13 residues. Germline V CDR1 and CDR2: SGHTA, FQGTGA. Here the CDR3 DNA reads TGTGCCAGCAGGTTAGCGGGAGACGAGACCCAGTACTTC. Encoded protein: CASRLAGDETQYF.

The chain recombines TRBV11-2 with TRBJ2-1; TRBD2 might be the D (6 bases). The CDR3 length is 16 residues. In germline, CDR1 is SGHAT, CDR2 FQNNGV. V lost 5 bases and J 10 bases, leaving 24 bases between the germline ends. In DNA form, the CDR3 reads TGTGCCAGCAGCCCGGACCCGGGGCCTGGGGCGGGAGAGCAGTTCTTC. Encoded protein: CASSPDPGPGAGEQFF.

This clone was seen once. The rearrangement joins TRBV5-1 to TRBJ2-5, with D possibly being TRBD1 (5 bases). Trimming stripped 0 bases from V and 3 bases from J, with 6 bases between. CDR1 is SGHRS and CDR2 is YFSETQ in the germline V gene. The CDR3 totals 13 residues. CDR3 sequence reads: CASSLAGKETQYF. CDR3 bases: TGCGCCAGCAGCTTGGCAGGGAAAGAGACCCAGTACTTC.

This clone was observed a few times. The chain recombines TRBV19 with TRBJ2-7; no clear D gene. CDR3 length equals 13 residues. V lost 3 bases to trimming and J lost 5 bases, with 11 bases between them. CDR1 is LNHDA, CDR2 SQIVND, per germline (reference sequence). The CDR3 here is CASSILLAHEQYF. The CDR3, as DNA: TGTGCCAGTAGTATTCTGCTGGCCCACGAGCAGTACTTC.

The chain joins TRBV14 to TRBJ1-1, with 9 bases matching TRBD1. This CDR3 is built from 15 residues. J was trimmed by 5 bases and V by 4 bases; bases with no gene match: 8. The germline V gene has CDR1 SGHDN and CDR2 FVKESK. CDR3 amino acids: CASSRYRGLRTEAFF. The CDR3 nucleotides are TGTGCCAGCAGCCGATACAGGGGGCTTAGGACTGAAGCTTTCTTT.

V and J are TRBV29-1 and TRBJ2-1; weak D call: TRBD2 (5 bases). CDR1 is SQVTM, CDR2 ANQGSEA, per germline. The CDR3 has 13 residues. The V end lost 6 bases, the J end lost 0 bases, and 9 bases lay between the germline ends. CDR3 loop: CSVDFFSYNEQFF. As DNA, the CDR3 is TGCAGCGTGGACTTTTTCTCCTACAATGAGCAGTTCTTC.

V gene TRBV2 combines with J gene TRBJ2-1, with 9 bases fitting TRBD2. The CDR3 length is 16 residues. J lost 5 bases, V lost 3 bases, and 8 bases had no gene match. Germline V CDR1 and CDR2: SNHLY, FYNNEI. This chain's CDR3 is CASSDFAGGPHNEQFF. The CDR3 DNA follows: TGTGCCAGCAGTGATTTTGCGGGAGGGCCCCACAATGAGCAGTTCTTC. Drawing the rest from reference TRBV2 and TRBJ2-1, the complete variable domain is EPEVTQTPSHQVTQMGQEVILRCVPISNHLYFYWYRQILGQKVEFLVSFYNNEISEKSEIFDDQFSVERPDGSNFTLKIRSTKLEDSAMYFCASSDFAGGPHNEQFFGPGTRLTVL.

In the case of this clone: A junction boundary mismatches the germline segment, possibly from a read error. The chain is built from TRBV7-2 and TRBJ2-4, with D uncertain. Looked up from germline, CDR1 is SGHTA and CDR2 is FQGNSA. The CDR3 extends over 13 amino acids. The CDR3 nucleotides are TGTGCCAGCAGCTCCCCCGGAGTCACGACCCGGGTCTTC. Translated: CASSSPGVTTRVF.

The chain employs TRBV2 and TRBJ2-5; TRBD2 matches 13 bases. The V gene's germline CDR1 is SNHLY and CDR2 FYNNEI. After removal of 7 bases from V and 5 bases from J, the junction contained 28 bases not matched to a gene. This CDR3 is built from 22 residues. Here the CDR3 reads CASTKLAGGPKKQAETGETQYF. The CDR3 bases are TGTGCCAGCACAAAACTAGCGGGAGGGCCAAAGAAACAGGCCGAAACAGGGGAGACCCAGTACTTC. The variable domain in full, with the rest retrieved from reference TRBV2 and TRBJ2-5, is EPEVTQTPSHQVTQMGQEVILRCVPISNHLYFYWYRQILGQKVEFLVSFYNNEISEKSEIFDDQFSVERPDGSNFTLKIRSTKLEDSAMYFCASTKLAGGPKKQAETGETQYFGPGTRLLVL.

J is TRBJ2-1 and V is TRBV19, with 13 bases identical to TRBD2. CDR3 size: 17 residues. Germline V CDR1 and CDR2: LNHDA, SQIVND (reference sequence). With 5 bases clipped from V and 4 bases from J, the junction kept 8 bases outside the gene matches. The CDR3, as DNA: TGTGCCAGTAGTGCCCGGACTAGCGGGAGAATATACAATGAGCAGTTCTTC. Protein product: CASSARTSGRIYNEQFF.

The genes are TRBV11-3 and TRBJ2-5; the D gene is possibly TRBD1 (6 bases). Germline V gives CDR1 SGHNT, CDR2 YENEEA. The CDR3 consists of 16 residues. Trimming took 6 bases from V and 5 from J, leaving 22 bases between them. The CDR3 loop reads CASSFQGQGSRETQYF. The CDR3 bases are TGTGCCAGCAGTTTTCAGGGTCAGGGGTCGAGGGAGACCCAGTACTTC.

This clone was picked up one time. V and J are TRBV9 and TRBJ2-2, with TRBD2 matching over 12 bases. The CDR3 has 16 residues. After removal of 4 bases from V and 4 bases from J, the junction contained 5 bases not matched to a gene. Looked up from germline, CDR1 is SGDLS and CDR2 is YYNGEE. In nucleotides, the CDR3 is TGTGCCAGCAGCCTAGGACTAGCGGGAAGCACCGGGGAGCTGTTTTTT. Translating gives CASSLGLAGSTGELFF.

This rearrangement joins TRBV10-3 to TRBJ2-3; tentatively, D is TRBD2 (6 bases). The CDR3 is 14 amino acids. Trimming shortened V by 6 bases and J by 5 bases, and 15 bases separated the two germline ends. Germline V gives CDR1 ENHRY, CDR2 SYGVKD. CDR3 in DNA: TGTGCCATCAGGTTAGCGGCCGGGGAAGATACGCAGTATTTT. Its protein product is CAIRLAAGEDTQYF.

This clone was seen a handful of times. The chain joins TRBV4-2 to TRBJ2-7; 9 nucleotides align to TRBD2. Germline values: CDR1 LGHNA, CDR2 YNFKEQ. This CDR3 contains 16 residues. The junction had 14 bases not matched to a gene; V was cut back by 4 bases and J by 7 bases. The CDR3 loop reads CASSPEASGITGEQYF. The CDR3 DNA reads TGTGCCAGCAGCCCTGAGGCTAGCGGGATCACGGGGGAGCAGTACTTC.

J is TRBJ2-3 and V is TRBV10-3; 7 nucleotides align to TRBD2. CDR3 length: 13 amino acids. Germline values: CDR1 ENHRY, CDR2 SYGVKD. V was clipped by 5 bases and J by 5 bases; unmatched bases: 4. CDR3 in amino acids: CAISSAGVDTQYF. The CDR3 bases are TGTGCCATCAGTAGTGCGGGAGTAGATACGCAGTATTTT.

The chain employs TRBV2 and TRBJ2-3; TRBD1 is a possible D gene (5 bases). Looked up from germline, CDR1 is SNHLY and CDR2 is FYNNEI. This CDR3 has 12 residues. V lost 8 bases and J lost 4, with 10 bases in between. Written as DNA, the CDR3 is TGTGCCAGCGGGCAGGGATCAGATACGCAGTATTTT. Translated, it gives CASGQGSDTQYF.

In nucleotides, the CDR3 is TGTGCCAGCAGCTTACAGGGGGCCAAAAACATTCAGTACTTC. It specifies CASSLQGAKNIQYF. The chain links TRBV11-2 to TRBJ2-4; weak D call: TRBD1 (6 bases). From germline, CDR1 is SGHAT and CDR2 FQNNGV. V was clipped by 2 bases and J by 1 base, with 6 bases between them. This CDR3 comprises 14 residues.

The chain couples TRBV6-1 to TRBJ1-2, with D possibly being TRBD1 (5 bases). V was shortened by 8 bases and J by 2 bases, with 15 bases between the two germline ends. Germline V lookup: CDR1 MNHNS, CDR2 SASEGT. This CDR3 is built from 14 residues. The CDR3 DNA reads TGTGCCAGCTTGGGGCAGCTGATCAACTATGGCTACACCTTC. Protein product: CASLGQLINYGYTF.

The CDR3 region has the DNA TGTGCCAGCAGTGAGAGCCTAGCGGTGCGCTCCTACGAGCAGTACTTC. Its translation: CASSESLAVRSYEQYF. The gene calls are TRBV6-1 and TRBJ2-7; the match to TRBD2 covers 7 bases. V trimming: 3 bases; J trimming: 0 bases; junction bases outside the gene matches: 8. Germline V gene sequence: CDR1 MNHNS, CDR2 SASEGT. The CDR3 is 16 residues long.

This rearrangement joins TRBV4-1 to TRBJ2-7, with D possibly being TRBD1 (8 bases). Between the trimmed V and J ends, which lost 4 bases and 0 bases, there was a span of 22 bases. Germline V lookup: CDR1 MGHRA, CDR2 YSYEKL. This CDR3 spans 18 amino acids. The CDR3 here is CASSPQGGQGAFSYEQYF. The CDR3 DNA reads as TGCGCCAGCAGCCCCCAGGGGGGGCAGGGGGCCTTCTCCTACGAGCAGTACTTC.

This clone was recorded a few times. The CDR3 spells CASSFGGGQGASYEQYF. As DNA, the CDR3 is TGTGCCAGCAGCTTCGGAGGCGGACAGGGGGCGTCCTACGAGCAGTACTTC. The chain combines TRBV5-8 with TRBJ2-7, with 11 bases fitting TRBD1. After removal of 2 bases from V and 1 base from J, the junction contained 8 bases not matched to a gene. The CDR3 loop spans 17 amino acids. Germline assignment: CDR1 SGHTS and CDR2 YDEGEE.